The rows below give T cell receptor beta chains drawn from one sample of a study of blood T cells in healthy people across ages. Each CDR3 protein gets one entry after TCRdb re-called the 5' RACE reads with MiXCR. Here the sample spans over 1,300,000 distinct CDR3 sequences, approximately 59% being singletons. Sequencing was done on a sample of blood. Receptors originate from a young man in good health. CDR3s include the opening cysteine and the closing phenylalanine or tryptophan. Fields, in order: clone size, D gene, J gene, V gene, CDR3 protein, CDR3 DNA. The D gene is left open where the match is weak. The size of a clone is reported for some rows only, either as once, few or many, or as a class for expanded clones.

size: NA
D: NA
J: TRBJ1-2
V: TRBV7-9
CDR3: CASSSAPETRIYGYTF
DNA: TGTGCCAGCAGCTCCGCCCCAGAGACTCGGATCTATGGCTACACCTTC

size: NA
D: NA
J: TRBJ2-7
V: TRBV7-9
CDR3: CASSFHSLNEQYF
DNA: TGTGCCAGCAGCTTTCACAGTCTAAACGAGCAGTACTTC

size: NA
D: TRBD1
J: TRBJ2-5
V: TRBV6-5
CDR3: CASSYWRQGEETQYF
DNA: TGTGCCAGCAGTTACTGGAGACAGGGGGAAGAGACCCAGTACTTC

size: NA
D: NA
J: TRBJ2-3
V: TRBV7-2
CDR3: CASSSRDSPDTQYF
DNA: TGTGCCAGCAGCTCCCGAGACTCCCCAGATACGCAGTATTTT

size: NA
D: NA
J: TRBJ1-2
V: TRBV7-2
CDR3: CASSLGQPGLKGLLNYGYTF
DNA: TGTGCCAGCAGCTTAGGGCAACCAGGCCTCAAAGGACTTTTAAACTATGGCTACACCTTC

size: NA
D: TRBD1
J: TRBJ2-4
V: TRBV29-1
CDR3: CSVGYRGAKNIQYF
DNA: TGCAGCGTTGGATACAGGGGAGCCAAAAACATTCAGTACTTC

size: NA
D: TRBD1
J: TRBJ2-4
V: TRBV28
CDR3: CASRPTGQAKNIQYF
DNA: TGTGCCAGCAGACCGACAGGGCAGGCGAAGAACATTCAGTACTTC

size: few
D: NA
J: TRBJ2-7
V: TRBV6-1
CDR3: CASSLQPPEQYF
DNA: TGTGCCAGCAGTTTACAACCCCCCGAGCAGTACTTC

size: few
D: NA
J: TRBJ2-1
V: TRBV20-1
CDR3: CSAKVADEQFF
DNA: TGCAGTGCTAAGGTGGCGGATGAGCAGTTCTTC

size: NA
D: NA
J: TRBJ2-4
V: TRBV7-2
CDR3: CASRLRPNFKNIQYF
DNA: TGTGCCAGCAGGCTAAGACCGAACTTCAAAAACATTCAGTACTTC

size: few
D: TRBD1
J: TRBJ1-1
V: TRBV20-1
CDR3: CSASTGGTEAFF
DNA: TGCAGCGCCTCTACAGGGGGCACTGAAGCTTTCTTT

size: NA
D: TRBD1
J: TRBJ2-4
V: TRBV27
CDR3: CASSPSRDRASYNEQYF
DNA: TGTGCCAGCAGTCCCTCCCGCGACAGGGCGTCCTACAATGAGCAGTACTTC

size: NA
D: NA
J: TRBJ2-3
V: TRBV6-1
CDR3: CASSEEDLAGLLGTDTQYF
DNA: TGTGCCAGCAGTGAAGAGGATTTGGCAGGACTCTTGGGCACAGATACGCAGTATTTT

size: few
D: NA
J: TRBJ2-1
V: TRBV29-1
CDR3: CSVDPSGVNEQFF
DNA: TGCAGCGTTGACCCCTCGGGGGTTAATGAGCAGTTCTTC

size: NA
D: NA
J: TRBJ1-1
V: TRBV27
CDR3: CASSLRDKMNTEAFF
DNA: TGTGCCAGCAGTTTACGGGACAAAATGAACACTGAAGCTTTCTTT

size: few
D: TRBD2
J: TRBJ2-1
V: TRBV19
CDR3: CASNSGDSYNEQFF
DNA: TGTGCCAGTAACAGCGGGGACTCCTACAATGAGCAGTTCTTC

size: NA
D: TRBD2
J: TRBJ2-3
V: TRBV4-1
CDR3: CASCEAGGRDTQYF
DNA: TGCGCCAGCTGTGAAGCGGGGGGCAGAGATACCCAGTATTTT

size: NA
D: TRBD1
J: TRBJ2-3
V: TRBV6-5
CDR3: CASRGQGPQYF
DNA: TGTGCCAGCAGGGGACAGGGGCCGCAGTATTTT

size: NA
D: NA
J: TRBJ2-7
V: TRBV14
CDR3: CASSQELYSGTPYF
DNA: TGTGCCAGCAGCCAAGAACTCTATAGCGGCACCCCGTACTTC

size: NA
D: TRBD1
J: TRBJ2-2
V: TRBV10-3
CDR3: CAISPGQGPNTGELFF
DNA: TGTGCCATCTCTCCGGGACAGGGCCCAAACACCGGGGAGCTGTTTTTT

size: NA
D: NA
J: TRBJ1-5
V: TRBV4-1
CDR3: CAGSLEAPYSNQPQHF
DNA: TGCGCCGGCAGCCTTGAGGCACCTTATAGCAATCAGCCCCAGCATTTT

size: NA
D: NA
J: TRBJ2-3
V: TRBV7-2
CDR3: CASSLAKNQRRSDTQYF
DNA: TGTGCCAGCAGCTTAGCGAAGAATCAACGAAGGTCAGATACGCAGTATTTT

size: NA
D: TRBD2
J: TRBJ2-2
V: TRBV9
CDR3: CASSGSGGAYTGELFF
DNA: TGTGCCAGCAGCGGTAGCGGGGGGGCCTACACCGGGGAGCTGTTTTTT

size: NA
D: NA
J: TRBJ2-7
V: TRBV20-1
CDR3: CSARDVRVSVYEQYF
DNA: TGCAGTGCTAGAGATGTCAGGGTTTCTGTGTACGAGCAGTACTTC

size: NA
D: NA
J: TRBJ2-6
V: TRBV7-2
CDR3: CASGLVGVTGANVLTF
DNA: TGTGCCAGCGGCTTAGTTGGCGTTACCGGGGCCAACGTCCTGACTTTC

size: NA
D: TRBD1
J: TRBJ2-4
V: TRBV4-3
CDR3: CASSRALGTGKNIQYF
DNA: TGCGCCAGCAGCCGAGCCTTGGGGACAGGGAAAAACATTCAGTACTTC

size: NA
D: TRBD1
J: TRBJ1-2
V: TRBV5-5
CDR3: CASSLTSGGFSNYGYTF
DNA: TGTGCCAGCAGCTTGACGTCAGGGGGCTTCTCTAACTATGGCTACACCTTC

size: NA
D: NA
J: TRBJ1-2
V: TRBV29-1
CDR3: CSVEDFKGNGYTF
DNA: TGCAGCGTTGAAGATTTCAAGGGGAATGGCTACACCTTC

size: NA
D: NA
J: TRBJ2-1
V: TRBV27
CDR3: CASSLKGSLFF
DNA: TGTGCCAGCAGTTTAAAGGGGAGTCTGTTCTTC

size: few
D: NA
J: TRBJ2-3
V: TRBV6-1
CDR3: CASSEGLGPDTQYF
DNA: TGTGCCAGCAGTGAAGGGTTGGGGCCAGATACGCAGTATTTT

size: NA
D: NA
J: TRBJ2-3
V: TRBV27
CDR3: CASSFIPPSTDTQYF
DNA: TGTGCCAGCAGTTTTATCCCCCCTAGCACAGATACGCAGTATTTT

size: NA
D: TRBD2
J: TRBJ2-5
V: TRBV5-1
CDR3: CASSPGASGQKGTQYF
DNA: TGCGCCAGCAGCCCTGGGGCTAGCGGACAAAAGGGGACCCAGTACTTC

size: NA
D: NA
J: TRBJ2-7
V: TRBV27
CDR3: CASSLAANYEQYF
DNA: TGTGCCAGCAGTTTGGCAGCCAACTACGAGCAGTACTTC

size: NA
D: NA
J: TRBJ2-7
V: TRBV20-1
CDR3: CSARVPVYSNYEQYF
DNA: TGCAGTGCTAGAGTCCCAGTTTACTCAAACTACGAGCAGTACTTC

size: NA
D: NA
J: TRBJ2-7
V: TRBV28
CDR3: CASSPTTVFSYEQYF
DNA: TGTGCCAGCAGTCCAACGACAGTCTTCTCCTACGAGCAGTACTTC

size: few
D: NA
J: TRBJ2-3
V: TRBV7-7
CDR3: CASSLEGASDTQYF
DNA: TGTGCTAGCAGCTTAGAGGGTGCATCAGATACGCAGTATTTT

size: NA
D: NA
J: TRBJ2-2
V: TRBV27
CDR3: CASSPQGGSGGQNTGELFF
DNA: TGTGCCAGCAGTCCACAGGGGGGTAGCGGGGGCCAAAACACCGGGGAGCTGTTTTTT

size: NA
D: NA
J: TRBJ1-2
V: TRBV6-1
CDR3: CASSDDSFYGYTF
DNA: TGTGCCAGCAGTGATGACAGTTTCTATGGCTACACCTTC

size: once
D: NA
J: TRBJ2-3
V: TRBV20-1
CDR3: CSASPDWNTQYF
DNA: TGCAGTGCTAGCCCGGACTGGAATACTCAGTATTTT

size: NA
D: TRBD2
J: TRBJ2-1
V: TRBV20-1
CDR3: CSAKSTSGAYNEQFF
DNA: TGCAGTGCTAAATCTACTAGCGGGGCCTACAATGAGCAGTTCTTC

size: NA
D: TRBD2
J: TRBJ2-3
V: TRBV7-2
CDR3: CASSIRGGSTDTQYF
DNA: TGTGCCAGCAGCATCCGGGGGGGGAGCACAGATACGCAGTATTTT

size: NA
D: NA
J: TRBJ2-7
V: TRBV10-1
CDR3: CASSEGAGPQYF
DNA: TGCGCCAGCAGTGAGGGCGCGGGCCCGCAGTACTTC

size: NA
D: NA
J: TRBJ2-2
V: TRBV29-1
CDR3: CSGKDSNTGELFF
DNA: TGCAGCGGAAAGGACAGTAACACCGGGGAGCTGTTTTTT

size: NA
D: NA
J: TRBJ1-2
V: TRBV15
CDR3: CATSSAHGASLSGYTF
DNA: TGTGCCACCAGCAGTGCCCATGGGGCTTCCCTGAGCGGCTACACCTTC

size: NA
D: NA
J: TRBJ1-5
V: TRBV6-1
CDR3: CASSDPLENQPQHF
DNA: TGTGCCAGCAGTGATCCCCTGGAGAACCAGCCCCAGCATTTT

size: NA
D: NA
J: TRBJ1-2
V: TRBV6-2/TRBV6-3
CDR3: CASSQPGQDDGYTF
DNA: TGTGCCAGCAGTCAGCCGGGCCAGGATGACGGCTACACCTTC

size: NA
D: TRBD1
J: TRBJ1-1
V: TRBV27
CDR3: CASSYSGGLTEAFF
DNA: TGTGCCAGCAGTTATTCAGGGGGTTTGACTGAAGCTTTCTTT

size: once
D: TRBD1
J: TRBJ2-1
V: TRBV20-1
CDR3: CSASPTRGQGFF
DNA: TGCAGTGCTAGCCCTACTAGGGGGCAGGGGTTCTTC

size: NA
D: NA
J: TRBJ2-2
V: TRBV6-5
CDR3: CASSPQGGRNTGELFF
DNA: TGTGCCAGCAGCCCTCAAGGGGGTAGGAACACCGGGGAGCTGTTTTTT

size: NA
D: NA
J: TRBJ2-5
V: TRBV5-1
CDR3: CASSLELVETQYF
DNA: TGCGCCAGCAGCTTGGAATTGGTGGAGACCCAGTACTTC

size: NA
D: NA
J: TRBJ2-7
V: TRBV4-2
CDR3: CASSQDGFTEQYF
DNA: TGTGCCAGCAGCCAAGACGGGTTCACCGAGCAGTACTTC

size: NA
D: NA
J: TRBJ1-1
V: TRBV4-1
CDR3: CASSQESPGKATEAFF
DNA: TGCGCCAGCAGCCAAGAATCTCCAGGGAAGGCCACTGAAGCTTTCTTT

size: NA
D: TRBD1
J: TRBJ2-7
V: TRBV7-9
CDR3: CASRQDRAYEQYF
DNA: TGTGCCAGCAGACAGGACAGGGCCTACGAGCAGTACTTC

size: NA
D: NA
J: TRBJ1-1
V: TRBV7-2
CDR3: CASSLATNTEVFF
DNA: TGTGCCAGCAGCTTAGCCACAAACACTGAAGTTTTCTTT

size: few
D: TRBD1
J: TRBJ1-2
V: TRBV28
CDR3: CASSPTGGGNYGYTF
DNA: TGTGCCAGCAGCCCGACAGGGGGGGGAAACTATGGCTACACCTTC

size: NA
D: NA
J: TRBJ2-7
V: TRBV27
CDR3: CASPPYEQYF
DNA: TGTGCCAGCCCCCCGTACGAGCAGTACTTC

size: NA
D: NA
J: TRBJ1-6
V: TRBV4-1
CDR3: CASSQEGSSPLHF
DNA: TGCGCCAGCAGCCAAGAGGGGTCGTCACCCCTCCACTTT

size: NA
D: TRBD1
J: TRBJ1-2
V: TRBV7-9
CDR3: CASSLGSAQGATYGYTF
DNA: TGTGCCAGCAGCTTAGGGAGTGCACAGGGGGCGACCTATGGCTACACCTTC

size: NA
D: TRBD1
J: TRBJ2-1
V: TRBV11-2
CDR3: CASFSRQDRTNNEQFF
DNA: TGTGCCAGCTTTTCCCGCCAGGACAGGACCAACAATGAGCAGTTCTTC